This TCR beta chain was captured by sequencing in a study of CD8 T cells in ankylosing spondylitis (dated by TCRdb to 2017 to 2019). A note on the overall study: The study profiled T cell receptor beta repertoires in healthy donors and ankylosing spondylitis patients to find disease-linked TCR variants. The whole study cohort included some 100 healthy donors and around 24 ankylosing spondylitis patients. Peripheral blood was sampled, and synovial fluid was additionally collected from ankylosing spondylitis patients. What the study reported, not specific to this receptor: Some motif variants had previously been reported in the synovial fluid and blood of reactive arthritis patients, which suggests shared mechanisms of disease initiation. The disease-linked clones were reported as significantly enriched in matched synovial fluid samples from ankylosing spondylitis patients. Blood from ankylosing spondylitis patients appeared to be characterized by a TCR beta motif composed of eight highly homologous amino acid variants. In peripheral blood, the disease-linked clones were found at relatively low frequencies and had a CD8+ phenotype.

Sequencing used an Illumina HiSeq 2500. Quantitative 5'-RACE with molecular barcodes was the method used to prepare the TCR beta libraries. From the authors' description of their analysis: Disease-linked TCR variants were identified with a new computational method built on a probabilistic model of VDJ rearrangement. TCRdb reran the public reads through fastp at Q25 and MiXCR, keeping productive beta chains. Entries that share a CDR3 protein sequence are merged under the most common genes and DNA. The V and J calls, along with clone size, are taken from TCRdb and not from the paper's own processing. This sample is represented by 250,000 to 300,000 distinct CDR3 sequences; over 15% of them were singletons. The ten largest make up roughly 8.3% of the sample. CDR1 and CDR2 (SGHRS, YFSETQ) derive from the germline V gene. The junction carries 14 bases between V and J, which are trimmed by 4 bases and 1 base respectively. The CDR3 runs 15 amino acids, cysteine and phenylalanine included. Only the CDR3 DNA stays, 45 bases, in frame from base 1.

This clonotype was recorded a few times. This clone's antigen is unknown. Per-base qualities were not stored, and no clone one base away is much larger. The V and J genes are TRBV5-1 and TRBJ2-5, with the D gene uncertain. Material: blood, either unsorted or a sorted T cell fraction (not recorded which). The origin of this receptor is a male donor with ankylosing spondylitis or in good health (not recorded which). The base sequence is TGCGCCAGCAGCCCAAACCCCAGGTCCCAAGAGACCCAGTACTTC. This gives the protein CASSPNPRSQETQYF.